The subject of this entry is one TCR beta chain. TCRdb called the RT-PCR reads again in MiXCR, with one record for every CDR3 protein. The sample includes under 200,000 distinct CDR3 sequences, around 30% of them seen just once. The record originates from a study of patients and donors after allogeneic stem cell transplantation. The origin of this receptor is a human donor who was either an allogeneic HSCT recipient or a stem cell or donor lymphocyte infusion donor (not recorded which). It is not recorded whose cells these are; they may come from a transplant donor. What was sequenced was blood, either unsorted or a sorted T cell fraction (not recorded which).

DNA for the CDR3: TGTGCCAGCATCGAACTACTCGCGGGAGGCGAGCAGTTCTTC. Translating it yields CASIELLAGGEQFF. The chain carries TRBV12-3 or TRBV12-4 and TRBJ2-1; 8 positions agree with TRBD2. The CDR3 is 14 residues long. V was clipped by 7 bases and J by 10 bases; unmatched bases: 12.